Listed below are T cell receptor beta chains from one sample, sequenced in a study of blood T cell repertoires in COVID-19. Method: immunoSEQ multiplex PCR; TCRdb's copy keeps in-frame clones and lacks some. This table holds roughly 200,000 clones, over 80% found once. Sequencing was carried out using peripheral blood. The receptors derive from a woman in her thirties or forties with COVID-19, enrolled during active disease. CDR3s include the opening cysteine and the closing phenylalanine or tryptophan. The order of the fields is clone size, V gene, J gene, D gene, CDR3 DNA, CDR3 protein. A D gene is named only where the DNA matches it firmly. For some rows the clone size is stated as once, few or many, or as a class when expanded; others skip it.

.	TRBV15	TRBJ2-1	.	TGTGCCACCAGCAGAGATCTGGGCGGGTTGAATGAGCAGTTCTTC	CATSRDLGGLNEQFF
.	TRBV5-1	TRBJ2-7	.	TGCGCCAGCAGCTTAGCCGGGGTGGGCGAGCAGTACTTC	CASSLAGVGEQYF
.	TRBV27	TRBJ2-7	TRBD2	TGTGCCAGCAGCATGGGTAGCGGGACCTACGAGCAGTACTTC	CASSMGSGTYEQYF
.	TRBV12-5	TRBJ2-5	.	TGTGCTAGTGGTTTATCAGGGGCGTTAGCAGAGACCCAGTACTTC	CASGLSGALAETQYF
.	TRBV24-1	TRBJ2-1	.	TGTGCCACCAGTGATCAGGGGTACAATGAGCAGTTCTTC	CATSDQGYNEQFF
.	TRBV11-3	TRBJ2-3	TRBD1	TGTGCCAGCAGCTCTACAGGGGCAAGCACAGATACGCAGTATTTT	CASSSTGASTDTQYF
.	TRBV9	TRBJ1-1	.	TGTGCCAGCAGCGTAGCTGGGAGGAACACTGAAGCTTTCTTT	CASSVAGRNTEAFF
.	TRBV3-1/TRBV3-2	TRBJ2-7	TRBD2	TGTGCCAGCAGCCGCCCCCGCGGGGGTTACGACGAGCAGTACTTC	CASSRPRGGYDEQYF
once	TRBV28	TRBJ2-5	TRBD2	TGTGCCAGCAGTTTCGTACTAGCGCGCCAAGAGACCCAGTACTTC	CASSFVLARQETQYF
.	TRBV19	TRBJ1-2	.	TGTGCCAGTAGTAATACGGGGTACGATGGCTACACCTTC	CASSNTGYDGYTF
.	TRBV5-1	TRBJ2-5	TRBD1	TGCGCCAGCAGCCACAACAGGGGGAGTCAAGAGACCCAGTACTTC	CASSHNRGSQETQYF
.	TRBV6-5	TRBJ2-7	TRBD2	TGTGCCAGCAGTTACCCGAGCGGGGGCAGCTCCTACGAGCAGTACTTC	CASSYPSGGSSYEQYF
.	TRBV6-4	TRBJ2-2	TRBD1	TGTGCCAGCAGTGACTACAGGGGGAACAACACCGGGGAGCTGTTTTTT	CASSDYRGNNTGELFF
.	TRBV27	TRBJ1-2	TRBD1	TGTGCCAGCAGCCCTTGGCAGGGGGCTACGTATGGCTACACCTTC	CASSPWQGATYGYTF
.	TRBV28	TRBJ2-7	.	TGTGCCAGCAGTTTGCGGGAAAGAACCTACGAGCAGTACTTC	CASSLRERTYEQYF
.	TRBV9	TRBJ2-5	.	TGTGCCAGCAGCCCCTCAGGGAACCCGAAGACCCAGTACTTC	CASSPSGNPKTQYF
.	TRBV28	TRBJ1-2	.	TGTGCCAGCAGTTCGACGGGCTATGGCTACACCTTC	CASSSTGYGYTF
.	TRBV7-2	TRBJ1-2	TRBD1	TGTGCCAGCAGCTTGACAGGGAGCTATGGCTACACCTTC	CASSLTGSYGYTF
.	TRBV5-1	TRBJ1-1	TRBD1	TGCGCCAGCAGTGAAGGGACAGGGAGCATGAACACTGAAGCTTTCTTT	CASSEGTGSMNTEAFF
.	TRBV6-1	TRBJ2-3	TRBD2	TGTGCCAGCAGTGAAATGCGGGGGAGGACAGATACGCAGTATTTT	CASSEMRGRTDTQYF
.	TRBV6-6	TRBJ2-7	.	TGTGCCAGCAGTCACGCAATTCAGGAGGGGTCGCAGTACTTC	CASSHAIQEGSQYF
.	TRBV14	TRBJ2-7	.	TGTGCCAGCAGCTCTCAAGGAGTCGAGCAGTACTTC	CASSSQGVEQYF
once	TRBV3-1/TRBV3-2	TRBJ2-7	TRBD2	TGTGCCAGCAGCCCCATGACTAGCGCGACGTTAGAGCAGTACTTC	CASSPMTSATLEQYF
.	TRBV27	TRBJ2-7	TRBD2	TGTGCCAGCAGTTCCGGTGCGGCTAGCGGGAGCTGGTTTCCCTACGAGCAGTACTTC	CASSSGAASGSWFPYEQYF
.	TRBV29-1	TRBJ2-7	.	TGCAGCGTAGGATTTACGGGCTACGAGCAGTACTTC	CSVGFTGYEQYF
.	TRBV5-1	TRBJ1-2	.	TGCGCCAGCAGCTTGGTAGCGGGCCTCAGCGGGTATGGCTACACCTTC	CASSLVAGLSGYGYTF
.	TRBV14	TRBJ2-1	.	TGTGCCAGCAGCCAACTAGCCGGTCCGTTCTTC	CASSQLAGPFF